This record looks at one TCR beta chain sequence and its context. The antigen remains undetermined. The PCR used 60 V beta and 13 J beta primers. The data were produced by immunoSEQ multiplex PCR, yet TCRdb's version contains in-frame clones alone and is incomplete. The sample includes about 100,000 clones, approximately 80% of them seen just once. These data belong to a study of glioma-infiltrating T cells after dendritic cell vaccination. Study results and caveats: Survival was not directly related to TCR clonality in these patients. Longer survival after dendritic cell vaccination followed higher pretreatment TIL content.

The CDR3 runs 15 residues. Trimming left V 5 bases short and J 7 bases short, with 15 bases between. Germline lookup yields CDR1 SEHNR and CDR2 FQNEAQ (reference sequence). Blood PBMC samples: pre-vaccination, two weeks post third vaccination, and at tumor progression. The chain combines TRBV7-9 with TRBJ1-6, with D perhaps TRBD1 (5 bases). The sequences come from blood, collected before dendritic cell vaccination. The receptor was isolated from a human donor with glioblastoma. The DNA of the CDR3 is TGTGCCAGCAGCGACGGGGACTTTGGGAATTCACCCCTCCACTTT. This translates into CASSDGDFGNSPLHF.